This T cell receptor beta chain derives from a study of Graves' ophthalmopathy and Graves' hyperthyroidism. At the level of the study: Ahead of any treatment, peripheral blood was obtained at the initial diagnosis.

There are many counts of this clonotype. As yet, its antigen is unknown. Amplified TCR beta CDR3 regions were obtained using RNA transcripts as template. HTBI primers primed a first-round RT-PCR, and a second-round multiplex PCR followed. MiXCR, run by TCRdb on the multiplex PCR reads, gives a single entry per CDR3 protein. The table records some 390,000 distinct CDR3 sequences, roughly 18% of them present only once. Whole-study findings and limits: Sensitivity reached nearly 71% and specificity under 85% when the model predicted ophthalmopathy progression.

Germline-derived CDR1 and CDR2 are SGHTA and FQGTGA. V lost 2 bases and J lost 4, with 8 bases in between. The CDR3 sequence is 13 residues long. The sample was peripheral blood. This receptor was taken from a young woman with Graves' ophthalmopathy. V and J are TRBV7-3 and TRBJ1-1, with a tentative D call TRBD1 (5 bases). CDR3 sequence reads: CASSLGDGTEAFF. Here the CDR3 DNA reads TGTGCCAGCAGCTTAGGGGACGGCACTGAAGCTTTCTTT.